These T cell receptor beta chains were read from a single sample in a study of CD8+CD57+ T cells in acquired aplastic anemia. TCRdb passed the reads through MiXCR, listing each CDR3 protein once. The sample contains 270,000 or so distinct CDR3 sequences, 82% of which appear only once. Sequenced input: sorted CD4+, CD8+, or CD8+CD57+ T cells (not recorded which) from PBMCs. The receptors were gathered from a human donor with aplastic anemia. CDR3s include the opening cysteine and the closing phenylalanine or tryptophan.

J	V	CDR3
TRBJ2-6	TRBV7-8	CASSLAGGYGTNVLTF
TRBJ1-2	TRBV7-3	CASSFQRSVGSF
TRBJ1-2	TRBV7-9	CASSFERSGRVYGYTF
TRBJ2-1	TRBV7-9	CASSLQRGGGRQEQLF
TRBJ2-3	TRBV7-9	CASSLVSTNEKLSQYF
TRBJ2-1	TRBV7-2	CASSLQGSGGRDEQFF
TRBJ2-3	TRBV7-8	CASSVAGATDTQYF
TRBJ2-7	TRBV25-1	CASSVPGARYYEQYF
TRBJ2-7	TRBV5-1	CASSSGHRDINEQYF
TRBJ2-3	TRBV7-9	CASSSAGGVDTEYF
TRBJ2-3	TRBV19	CASSLAGGPDTQQF
TRBJ2-1	TRBV20-1	CSAQYNEQFF
TRBJ1-2	TRBV9	CASSFHSVLESYTF
TRBJ2-5	TRBV7-9	CANEVQGYQETQYF
TRBJ1-1	TRBV11-1	CASSLLPGSSHTEAFF
TRBJ2-3	TRBV2	CASKQAEDPYTQYF
TRBJ2-3	TRBV24-1	CATLAGGPGTQYF
TRBJ1-1	TRBV12-3/TRBV12-4	CASSTSGNTEAFF
TRBJ2-3	TRBV7-2	CASSSARGHATTYF
TRBJ2-1	TRBV7-8	CASSLARGPDKEHFF
TRBJ1-2	TRBV19	CASSMSGGGYTF
TRBJ1-2	TRBV7-2	CASSLEGDTSIHGYTF
TRBJ2-3	TRBV9	CASSVGSGAAPAQYF
TRBJ1-5	TRBV7-8	CASSLDSSGQALPF
TRBJ1-1	TRBV5-4	CASSWDIGNTEAFF